A single sample is the source of the 9 T cell receptor beta chains below, sequenced in a study of T cell responses to AZD1222 COVID-19 vaccine. This table comes from immunoSEQ multiplex PCR, and its TCRdb copy is limited to in-frame clones, with some not included. The sample shows 79,000 or so clones, about three quarters of them seen only once. The source material was peripheral blood, sampled 28 days after the second dose of the MenACWY control vaccine. Receptors originate from an adult who received the MenACWY meningococcal vaccine as a control.

The CDR3 is CASSSYGTGEYF. Here the CDR3 DNA reads TGTGCCAGCAGTTCCTACGGGACAGGGGAGTACTTC. The chain couples TRBV6-5 to TRBJ2-7, with TRBD1 matching over 10 bases. Germline-derived CDR1 and CDR2 are MNHEY and SVGAGI. The CDR3 contains 12 residues. Trimming cost V 4 bases and J 11 bases; bases outside gene matches: 5.

This clone came up a few times. V and J are TRBV6-4 and TRBJ1-2, with D uncertain. The CDR3 covers 12 residues. Germline V gene data show CDR1 as MRHNA and CDR2 as SNTAGT. The V gene lost 2 bases and the J gene lost 3 bases, with 4 bases spanning the gap. CDR3 loop: CASSDSDYGYTF. The CDR3 DNA is TGTGCCAGCAGTGACAGCGACTATGGCTACACCTTC.

V usage is TRBV5-1 and J usage is TRBJ2-3; 12 nucleotides match TRBD2. V lost 2 bases, J lost 4 bases, and 2 bases stayed unmatched. The CDR3 is 15 amino acids. Germline V CDR1 and CDR2: SGHRS, YFSETQ. The CDR3 DNA follows: TGCGCCAGCAGCTTCCTAGCGGGGGGGCCAGATACGCAGTATTTT. Protein: CASSFLAGGPDTQYF.

The gene calls are TRBV3-1 (or the pseudogene TRBV3-2) and TRBJ1-2, with TRBD1 matching 7 bases. The trim removed 0 bases at V and 4 bases at J, leaving 11 bases unmatched. The CDR3 has 17 residues. Germline values: CDR1 LGHDT, CDR2 YNNKEL (reference sequence). CDR3 protein: CASSQDIQQGMRYGYTF. The CDR3 DNA reads TGTGCCAGCAGCCAAGATATACAACAGGGGATGCGCTATGGCTACACCTTC.

V usage is TRBV4-3 and J usage is TRBJ1-6; D gene uncertain. V dropped 0 bases and J dropped 12 bases, with 9 bases sitting between them. Germline CDR1 reads LGHNA; CDR2 reads YSLEER. CDR3 length: 13 residues. The CDR3 nucleotides are TGCGCCAGCAGCCAAGATGCGGTAGGACCCCTCCACTTT. This codes for CASSQDAVGPLHF.

This clone was observed a handful of times. The rearrangement joins TRBV5-4 to TRBJ2-1; D might be TRBD2 (5 bases). The CDR3 runs to 14 residues. Between the trimmed V and J ends, which lost 1 base and 8 bases, there was a span of 13 bases. Germline CDR1 reads SGHNT; CDR2 reads YYREEE (reference sequence). The CDR3 reads CASSLTAANDEQFF. The CDR3 DNA sequence: TGTGCCAGCAGCTTGACAGCGGCCAACGATGAGCAGTTCTTC.

The rearrangement uses TRBV6-5 and TRBJ1-1; TRBD1 matches at 10 bases. There are 14 residues in the CDR3. Trimming took 6 bases from V and 4 from J; bases not matched to a gene: 5. Germline V gene data show CDR1 as MNHEY and CDR2 as SVGAGI. The CDR3 region has the DNA TGTGCCAGCAGGACAGGGGGCGCGAGCACTGAAGCTTTCTTT. It encodes CASRTGGASTEAFF.

Notes on this clone: Other nucleotide sequences from this sample produce the same CDR3. The chain couples TRBV2 to TRBJ2-1; 8 bases line up with TRBD2. This CDR3 region has 15 residues. Trimming took 8 bases from V and 4 from J; bases not matched to a gene: 10. CDR1 and CDR2 (germline): SNHLY, FYNNEI. The CDR3 here is CASRGGGGTYNEQFF. In DNA form, the CDR3 reads TGTGCCAGCCGCGGGGGCGGGGGGACTTACAATGAGCAGTTCTTC.

This rearrangement joins TRBV5-5 to TRBJ1-1; a possible D gene is TRBD1 (5 bases). Germline lookup yields CDR1 SGHKS and CDR2 YYEKEE (reference sequence). The CDR3 loop spans 13 amino acids. V lost 2 bases and J lost 5, with 10 bases in between. CDR3 nucleotides: TGTGCCAGCAGCTTAGAGGGGAGAACTGAAGCTTTCTTT. Translating it yields CASSLEGRTEAFF. Together with reference TRBV5-5 and TRBJ1-1, the CDR3 gives the full variable domain: DAGVTQSPTHLIKTRGQQVTLRCSPISGHKSVSWYQQVLGQGPQFIFQYYEKEERGRGNFPDRFSARQFPNYSSELNVNALLLGDSALYLCASSLEGRTEAFFGQGTRLTVV.